Listed here is a single TCR beta chain. This specimen belongs to a study of blood T cell repertoires in COVID-19. Study-level background: T cells, B-cell-depleted T cells, or PBMCs supplied cDNA or gDNA.

The junction had 3 bases not matched to a gene; V was cut back by 6 bases and J by 2 bases. The germline V gene encodes CDR1 SNHLY and CDR2 FYNNEI. The CDR3 runs to 14 residues. Generated by immunoSEQ multiplex PCR, the TCRdb table keeps only in-frame clones and is missing some. Of some 70,000 clones in the sample, about 83% were seen once. The TCR was taken from a man in his fifties with active COVID-19. The sequencing sample was made of peripheral blood. The rearrangement links TRBV2 to TRBJ2-2, with 7 bases matching TRBD1. As DNA, the CDR3 is TGTGCCAGCAGACAGGGGATAAACACCGGGGAGCTGTTTTTT. As protein: CASRQGINTGELFF.